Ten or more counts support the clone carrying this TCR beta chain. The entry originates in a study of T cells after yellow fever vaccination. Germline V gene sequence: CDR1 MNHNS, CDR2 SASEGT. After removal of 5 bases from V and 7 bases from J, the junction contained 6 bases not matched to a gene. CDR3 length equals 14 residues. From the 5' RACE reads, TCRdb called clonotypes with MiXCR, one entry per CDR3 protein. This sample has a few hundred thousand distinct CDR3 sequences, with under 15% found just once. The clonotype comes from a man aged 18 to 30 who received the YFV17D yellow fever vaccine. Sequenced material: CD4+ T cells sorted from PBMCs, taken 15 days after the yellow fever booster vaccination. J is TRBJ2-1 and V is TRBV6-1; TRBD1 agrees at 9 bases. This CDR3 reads CASSTHRGLNEQFF. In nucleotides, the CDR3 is TGTGCCAGCAGTACCCACAGGGGGCTTAATGAGCAGTTCTTC.